These 20 T cell receptor beta chains came from one sample sequenced in a study of T cell repertoires in cytomegalovirus infection. TCRdb analysed the reads with MiXCR anew, one entry per CDR3 protein. The data contain about 300,000 distinct CDR3 sequences, around 9.6% of them singletons. The sample comprised PBMCs. The receptors shown here come from a human donor in good health (CMV status not recorded). Some clones in this sample may be carry-over from other donors' samples.

The sample holds a few counts of this clonotype. V usage is TRBV5-4 and J usage is TRBJ1-4; D unresolved. Germline CDR1 reads SGHNT; CDR2 reads YYREEE (reference sequence). V was pared by 4 bases and J by 7 bases, with 14 bases between. This CDR3 region has 14 residues. CDR3 region: CASSPKYGGEKLFF. In DNA form, the CDR3 reads TGTGCCAGCAGCCCCAAATATGGCGGTGAAAAACTGTTTTTT.

This clonotype was seen ten or more times. The CDR3 is CASSPLPAGLDTQYF. CDR3 DNA: TGTGCCAGCAGTCCCCTCCCTGCGGGGTTAGATACGCAGTATTTT. This chain uses TRBV6-2 or TRBV6-3 with TRBJ2-3; D might be TRBD2 (6 bases). Germline CDR1 reads MNHEY; CDR2 reads SVGEGT. The CDR3 consists of 15 residues. V was clipped by 5 bases and J by 5 bases, with 17 bases between them.

This clonotype has a count of ten or more. The V call is TRBV28, the J call TRBJ1-6; D gene uncertain. Trimming stripped 10 bases from V and 0 bases from J, with 10 bases between. CDR3 size: 14 residues. The V gene's germline CDR1 is MDHEN and CDR2 SYDVKM. The chain's CDR3 is CATRGSSYNSPLHF. For the CDR3, the DNA is TGTGCCACCCGCGGGAGCTCCTATAATTCACCCCTCCACTTT.

This clonotype showed up many times. The chain employs TRBV20-1 and TRBJ2-7; D is undetermined. Germline lookup yields CDR1 DFQATT and CDR2 SNEGSKA (reference sequence). The CDR3 consists of 14 residues. The ends were cut back, 1 base at V and 0 bases at J, with 10 bases in the middle. This CDR3 reads CSARAVSGSYEQYF. Here the CDR3 DNA reads TGCAGTGCTAGAGCAGTGTCCGGCTCCTACGAGCAGTACTTC.

In its sample, this clonotype was seen many times. The chain combines TRBV20-1 with TRBJ2-7, with 7 nucleotides matching TRBD2. V dropped 3 bases and J dropped 5; count of bases not matched to a gene: 7. This CDR3 spans 13 amino acids. CDR1 DFQATT and CDR2 SNEGSKA come from the germline V gene (reference sequence). The CDR3 reads CSASGRGTNEQYF. Written as DNA, the CDR3 is TGCAGTGCTAGTGGGAGGGGAACCAACGAGCAGTACTTC.

This chain connects TRBV7-2 to TRBJ1-6, with 9 bases aligning to TRBD1. This CDR3 comprises 15 residues. V shed 5 bases, J shed 6 bases, and the junction held 5 bases outside the gene matches. CDR1 is SGHTA and CDR2 is FQGNSA in the germline V gene. The CDR3 nucleotides are TGTGCCAGCAGCGGGGACAGGGCCCCTAATTCACCCCTCCACTTT. Its protein product is CASSGDRAPNSPLHF.

This clonotype was observed at least ten times. The chain joins TRBV4-2 to TRBJ2-7, with D maybe TRBD1 (6 bases). Germline CDR1 reads LGHNA; CDR2 reads YNFKEQ. The CDR3 has 14 amino acids. The V end was cut by 10 bases, the J end by 7 bases, with 23 bases between. The CDR3 protein is CATGEGQGSKEQYV. CDR3 bases: TGTGCCACCGGTGAGGGCCAGGGGAGCAAAGAGCAGTACGTC.

This chain uses TRBV28 with TRBJ2-1; D possibly matches TRBD1 or TRBD2 (6 bases each). V lost 1 base and J 2 bases, leaving 12 bases between the germline ends. The length of the CDR3 is 16 residues. CDR1 is MDHEN and CDR2 is SYDVKM in the germline V gene. The CDR3: CASSLLGGFAYNEQFF. The DNA of the CDR3 is TGTGCCAGCAGTTTATTGGGGGGCTTCGCCTACAATGAGCAGTTCTTC.

The chain employs TRBV3-1 and TRBJ2-7; 8 nucleotides align to TRBD1. V dropped 2 bases and J dropped 3; count of bases not matched to a gene: 9. The CDR3 is 16 residues long. CDR1 and CDR2 from the germline V gene are LGHDT and YNNKEL (reference sequence). The CDR3 spells CASSQNPGQGIYEQYV. The CDR3 bases are TGTGCCAGCAGCCAAAACCCTGGACAGGGTATCTACGAGCAGTACGTC.

In its sample, this clonotype was seen a few times. The chain recombines TRBV28 with TRBJ2-4, with D possibly matching TRBD2 (7 bases). CDR3 size: 16 residues. Germline lookup yields CDR1 MDHEN and CDR2 SYDVKM. Trimming left V 6 bases short and J 1 base short, with 16 bases between. The DNA of the CDR3 is TGTGCCAGCAGCCCGGGCGGGGGCGCGGCCAAAAACATTCAGTACTTC. Its protein product is CASSPGGGAAKNIQYF.

This clonotype was counted at least ten times. The V and J genes are TRBV24-1 and TRBJ2-3; tentative D call: TRBD2 (7 bases). Germline CDR1 is KGHDR and CDR2 is SFDVKD. With 4 bases removed from V and 2 bases from J, the gap between germline ends came to 15 bases. CDR3 size: 16 residues. The CDR3 spells CATSENKGGATDTQYF. DNA of the CDR3: TGTGCCACCAGTGAAAACAAGGGGGGGGCCACAGATACGCAGTATTTT.

This clonotype was counted a few times. The V call is TRBV19, the J call TRBJ2-2, with D unclear. V lost 4 bases, J lost 2 bases, and 8 bases lay in between. The CDR3 contains 14 residues. Germline CDR1 is LNHDA and CDR2 is SQIVND (reference sequence). Here the CDR3 reads CASSTLRNTGELFF. CDR3 in DNA: TGTGCCAGTAGTACCCTTAGAAACACCGGGGAGCTGTTTTTT.

About this clonotype: Being one base from a much bigger clone, this may be a read error. The chain carries TRBV7-6 and TRBJ1-2; D unclear. CDR3 size: 14 residues. Looked up from germline, CDR1 is SGHVS and CDR2 is FNYEAQ. CDR3 coding DNA: TGTGCCAGCAGCTTACCCAGCTTGCTCTATAGCTACACCTTC. This translates into CASSLPSLLYSYTF. Filled out from reference TRBV7-6 and TRBJ1-2, the complete variable domain reads GAGVSQSPRYKVTKRGQDVALRCDPISGHVSLYWYRQALGQGPEFLTYFNYEAQQDKSGLPNDRFSAERPEGSISTLTIQRTEQRDSAMYRCASSLPSLLYSYTFGSGTRLTVV.

At least ten counts were recorded for this clonotype. The rearrangement links TRBV5-1 to TRBJ2-1, with D hard to call. V lost 0 bases and J 3 bases, leaving 7 bases between the germline ends. The CDR3 covers 14 residues. Germline CDR1 SGHRS, CDR2 YFSETQ. CDR3 region: CASSLGRFYNEQFF. The DNA for the CDR3 is TGCGCCAGCAGCTTGGGCAGGTTCTACAATGAGCAGTTCTTC.

In its sample, this clonotype was seen many times. The chain recombines TRBV20-1 with TRBJ1-3; tentatively, D is TRBD1 (5 bases). The V gene's germline CDR1 is DFQATT and CDR2 SNEGSKA (reference sequence). V was cut by 5 bases and J by 0 bases, with 23 bases left in between. This CDR3 region has 18 residues. The CDR3 nucleotides read TGCAGTGCTCGGGGGAGGGCGGTCCGGGTTTACTCTGGAAACACCATATATTTT. Protein sequence: CSARGRAVRVYSGNTIYF.

This clonotype showed up many times. V and J are TRBV2 and TRBJ2-3; 11 bases map to TRBD2. The trim removed 3 bases at V and 4 bases at J, leaving 3 bases unmatched. The CDR3 sequence is 15 residues long. Looked up from germline, CDR1 is SNHLY and CDR2 is FYNNEI. CDR3 coding DNA: TGTGCCAGCAGTGATAGCGGGGGGGCGTCAGATACGCAGTATTTT. It yields the protein CASSDSGGASDTQYF.

In its sample, this clonotype was seen a few times. The chain carries TRBV7-9 and TRBJ1-2; D call uncertain. Trimming removed 1 base at V and 4 bases at J, with 10 bases between. From germline, CDR1 is SEHNR and CDR2 FQNEAQ (reference sequence). CDR3 length: 14 amino acids. The CDR3, as DNA: TGTGCCAGCAGCTTAGACCAGAAGGCCTATGGCTACACCTTC. As protein: CASSLDQKAYGYTF.

This clonotype came up many times. The chain uses TRBV28 and TRBJ1-5; no clear D gene. Trimming pared 5 bases from V and 4 bases from J, leaving 9 bases between. The length of the CDR3 is 13 residues. Germline V gene lookup returns CDR1 MDHEN and CDR2 SYDVKM. CDR3 DNA: TGTGCCAGCAGTAACCCGACAAATCAGCCCCAGCATTTT. Its protein is CASSNPTNQPQHF.

This clonotype was seen many times. CDR3 residues: CASSLARTGRTGELFF. CDR3 nucleotide sequence: TGTGCCAGCAGCTTAGCCCGGACAGGAAGGACCGGGGAGCTGTTTTTT. The V call is TRBV7-8, the J call TRBJ2-2; 7 bases match TRBD1. The CDR3 consists of 16 residues. J gave up 5 bases and V 0 bases, and 6 bases lay outside the gene matches. Germline CDR1 SGHVS, CDR2 FQNEAQ.

This clonotype has a count of ten or more. The V and J genes are TRBV28 and TRBJ2-3, with D possibly matching TRBD1 (6 bases). The ends were cut back, 6 bases at V and 6 bases at J, with 19 bases in the middle. The germline gives CDR1 MDHEN, CDR2 SYDVKM. This CDR3 spans 15 amino acids. Here the CDR3 DNA reads TGTGCCAGCAGAAACCGACAGGCGCAATTCGATACGCAGTATTTT. Residues: CASRNRQAQFDTQYF.